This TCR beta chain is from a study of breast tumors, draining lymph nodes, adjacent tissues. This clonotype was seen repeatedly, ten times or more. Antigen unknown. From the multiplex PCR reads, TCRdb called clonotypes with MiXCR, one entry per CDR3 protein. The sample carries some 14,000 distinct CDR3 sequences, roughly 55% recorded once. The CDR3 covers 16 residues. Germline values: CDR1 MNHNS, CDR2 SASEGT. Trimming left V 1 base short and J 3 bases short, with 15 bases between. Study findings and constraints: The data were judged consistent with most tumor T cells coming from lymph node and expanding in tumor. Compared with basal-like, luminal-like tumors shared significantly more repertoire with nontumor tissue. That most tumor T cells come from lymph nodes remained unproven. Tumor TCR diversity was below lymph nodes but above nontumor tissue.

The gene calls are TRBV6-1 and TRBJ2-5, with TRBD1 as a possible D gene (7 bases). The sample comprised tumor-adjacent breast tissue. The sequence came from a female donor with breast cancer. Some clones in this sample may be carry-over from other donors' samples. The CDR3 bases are TGTGCCAGCAGTGAAGGGGCAGGGGGGCTAGAAGAGACCCAGTACTTC. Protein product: CASSEGAGGLEETQYF.